Listed below are T cell receptor beta chains from one sample, sequenced in a study of blood T cell repertoires in COVID-19. Here immunoSEQ multiplex PCR was the method, and the copy in TCRdb shows in-frame clones only, minus some. The sample has 250,000 to 350,000 clones; around 86% are singletons. The specimen sequenced was peripheral blood. The source is a woman younger than 45 with active or convalescent COVID-19. The CDR3 runs from the conserved cysteine through the conserved F or W.

V: TRBV3-1/TRBV3-2
J: TRBJ2-7
CDR3: CASSPRVGGHEQYF

V: TRBV10-3
J: TRBJ1-2
CDR3: CAIRDSGTGGRRGYGYTF

V: TRBV20-1
J: TRBJ2-7
CDR3: CSARRHVQYF

V: TRBV9
J: TRBJ2-1
CDR3: CASSVVPRGGVDEQFF

V: TRBV14
J: TRBJ2-7
CDR3: CASSQVRVYEQYF

V: TRBV10-2
J: TRBJ2-7
CDR3: CASSTTGVQQYF

V: TRBV9
J: TRBJ2-5
CDR3: CASSVGDSGETQYF

V: TRBV6-2/TRBV6-3
J: TRBJ2-3
CDR3: CASSYLAGNTDTQYF

V: TRBV28
J: TRBJ1-2
CDR3: CASSLMAGPSYGYTF

V: TRBV6-5
J: TRBJ2-1
CDR3: CASSRLAGGRNEQFF

V: TRBV5-1
J: TRBJ1-1
CDR3: CASSLIGLGRDAEAFF

V: TRBV19
J: TRBJ1-2
CDR3: CASSTERYYGYTF

V: TRBV10-2
J: TRBJ1-2
CDR3: CAIKRPGQEFYGYTF

V: TRBV7-2
J: TRBJ2-1
CDR3: CASGSTGLSNNEQFF

V: TRBV9
J: TRBJ1-2
CDR3: CASSAWTGGDYGYTF

V: TRBV19
J: TRBJ2-3
CDR3: CASSTLLGAMGTDTQYF

V: TRBV5-1
J: TRBJ1-4
CDR3: CASSLTGGAEKLFF

V: TRBV3-1/TRBV3-2
J: TRBJ1-2
CDR3: CASSQRAGRGGYTF

V: TRBV3-1/TRBV3-2
J: TRBJ1-2
CDR3: CASSSQDRGLHGYTF

V: TRBV5-1
J: TRBJ1-2
CDR3: CASSQGGDRVSGYTF

V: TRBV6-5
J: TRBJ2-3
CDR3: CASSYGRDTQYF

V: TRBV6-5
J: TRBJ2-5
CDR3: CASSPGTGLQTQYF

V: TRBV27
J: TRBJ1-6
CDR3: CASSLSGTGTHYNSPLHF

V: TRBV6-5
J: TRBJ1-4
CDR3: CASSLPGRNEKLFF

V: TRBV30
J: TRBJ2-7
CDR3: CAWSPQIAYEQYF

V: TRBV29-1
J: TRBJ2-1
CDR3: CSVEMGQASGGYNEQFF

V: TRBV2
J: TRBJ1-2
CDR3: CASRDDRNYGYTF

V: TRBV20-1
J: TRBJ2-2
CDR3: CSERAGELFF

V: TRBV5-1
J: TRBJ2-7
CDR3: CASSLTQGTEQYF

V: TRBV27
J: TRBJ2-7
CDR3: CASSLLGTATYEQYF

V: TRBV7-6
J: TRBJ2-2
CDR3: CASSLYTANTGELFF

V: TRBV5-4
J: TRBJ1-1
CDR3: CASSGPVNTEAFF

V: TRBV9
J: TRBJ2-2
CDR3: CASSVLGGTGELFF

V: TRBV14
J: TRBJ1-4
CDR3: CASNNGERNEKLFF

V: TRBV7-9
J: TRBJ2-2
CDR3: CASSLGLGTGELFF

V: TRBV18
J: TRBJ2-3
CDR3: CASSPMSVGADTQYF

V: TRBV4-1
J: TRBJ1-4
CDR3: CASSFQGTNEKLFF

V: TRBV5-1
J: TRBJ2-5
CDR3: CASSLAAGGQETQYF

V: TRBV5-1
J: TRBJ2-5
CDR3: CASSLVVGWTNIQYF

V: TRBV19
J: TRBJ2-1
CDR3: CASSPILLAGEDNEQFF

V: TRBV12-3/TRBV12-4
J: TRBJ2-3
CDR3: CASSPGGADTQYF

V: TRBV6-5
J: TRBJ1-6
CDR3: CASSSLTGSNSPLHF

V: TRBV5-8
J: TRBJ1-5
CDR3: CASSFRQGLLPQHF

V: TRBV3-1/TRBV3-2
J: TRBJ1-2
CDR3: CASSQEGRTVNPYGYTF

V: TRBV7-9
J: TRBJ1-1
CDR3: CASSPRGTGNAEAFF